This T cell receptor beta chain was obtained from a study of blood T cell repertoires in COVID-19. Background on the study: Both acute and convalescent COVID-19 samples were obtained from the United States, Italy and Spain.

Sequencing was performed with immunoSEQ multiplex PCR; in TCRdb, only in-frame clones are kept and a portion is missing. The repertoire holds approximately 400,000 clones, with approximately 90% as singletons. Germline CDR1 reads SEHNR; CDR2 reads FQNEAQ (reference sequence). V was cut by 2 bases and J by 8 bases, with 4 bases left in between. The CDR3 runs to 12 residues. This clone was found once. The V call is TRBV7-9, the J call TRBJ1-6, with unresolved D. Sequenced material: PBMCs or T cells enriched from blood (not recorded which). The source of this sequence is a woman aged 18-29 years who had recovered from COVID-19. The CDR3 reads CASSLIDSPLHF. The CDR3, as DNA: TGTGCCAGCAGCTTAATAGATTCACCCCTCCACTTT. Using reference TRBV7-9 and TRBJ1-6 for the parts outside the CDR3, the full variable domain is DTGVSQNPRHKITKRGQNVTFRCDPISEHNRLYWYRQTLGQGPEFLTYFQNEAQLEKSRLLSDRFSAERPKGSFSTLEIQRTEQGDSAMYLCASSLIDSPLHFGNGTRLTVT.